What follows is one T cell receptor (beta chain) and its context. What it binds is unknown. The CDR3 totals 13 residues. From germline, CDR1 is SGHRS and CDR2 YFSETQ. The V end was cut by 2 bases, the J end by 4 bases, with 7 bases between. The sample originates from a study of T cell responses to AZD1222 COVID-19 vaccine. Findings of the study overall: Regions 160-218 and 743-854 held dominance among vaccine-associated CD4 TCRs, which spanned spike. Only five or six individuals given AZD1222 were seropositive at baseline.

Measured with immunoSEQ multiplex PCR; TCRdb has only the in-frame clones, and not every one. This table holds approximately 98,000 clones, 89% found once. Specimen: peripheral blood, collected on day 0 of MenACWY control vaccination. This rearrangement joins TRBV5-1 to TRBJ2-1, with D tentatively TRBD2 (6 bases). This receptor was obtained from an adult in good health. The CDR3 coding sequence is TGCGCCAGCAGCTTCGCGGGGTACAATGAGCAGTTCTTC. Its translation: CASSFAGYNEQFF.